This TCR beta chain was found in a study of molecular identifiers for immune sequencing clone quantification. Overall study context: In replicates, RNA taken from 20,000 or 100,000 naive CD8 cells was divided five ways, and four portions underwent sequencing.

This clonotype was counted a few times. An end of the junction differs from the germline gene, which may be a read error. MiXCR, applied by TCRdb to the PCR reads, yields one record per CDR3 protein. The data contain nearly 650,000 distinct CDR3 sequences, roughly 27% of them seen just once; the ten biggest clones take up 0.7% to 0.95%. This CDR3 spans 15 amino acids. Germline lookup yields CDR1 SGHTA and CDR2 FQGNSA. The sequencing sample was made of naive CD8+ T cells from blood, with Jurkat cell RNA spiked in. Subset described: FACS-sorted CD8+CD4-CCR7+CD45RA+ naive T cells. The chain couples TRBV7-2 to TRBJ2-7, with 8 bases fitting TRBD2. The source is a human donor in good health. Some libraries in this study had Jurkat cell RNA spiked in. The CDR3 spells CASSPEREMSYGQYF. CDR3 DNA sequence: TGTGCCAGCAGCCCAGAGCGGGAGATGAGCTACGGGCAGTACTTC.